The clone carrying this T cell receptor (beta chain) was counted a single time. The authors reverse transcribed roughly 0.5 to 1 ug RNA with random hexamers. The authors amplified TCR beta CDR3 across 54 Vbeta and 13 Jbeta using immunoSEQ multiplex PCR. TCRdb passed the immunoSEQ multiplex PCR reads through MiXCR, listing each CDR3 protein once. The sample has about 400,000 distinct CDR3 sequences; 75% to 90% are singletons. This sample was included in a study of CD8 T cells in Susac syndrome. Unmatched junction bases numbered 7, after V lost 4 bases and J lost 0 bases. Germline V lookup: CDR1 SGHRS, CDR2 YFSETQ. This CDR3 contains 18 residues. Sequencing of TCR beta, carried out with a high-throughput approach, was applied to CD8+ and CD4+ T cells from the blood.

What was sequenced was CD8+ T cells from PBMCs. This receptor was taken from a human donor with multiple sclerosis. The chain carries TRBV5-1 and TRBJ2-7; 16 bases match TRBD2. This chain's CDR3 is CASSAGLAGGISSYEQYF. The CDR3, as DNA: TGCGCCAGCAGCGCGGGACTAGCGGGAGGGATAAGCTCCTACGAGCAGTACTTC.